Below are 20 T cell receptor beta chains sequenced from a single sample in a study of a mutant IDH1 vaccine in newly diagnosed glioma. These receptors are not linked to any known antigen. Produced via immunoSEQ multiplex PCR; TCRdb's table is partial and in-frame only. The data contain roughly 60,000 clones, approximately 84% of them singletons. Regarding time point: week 11, during vaccination. Each dose of the vaccine consisted of 300 ug of mutant IDH1 20-mer peptide, with topical imiquimod. Sequenced here: PBMCs, sampled from a glioma patient whose treatment included an IDH1 peptide vaccine. The receptors stem from a man aged 30 to 39 with glioma.

This clone was seen only a few times. The gene calls are TRBV18 and TRBJ1-2; 7 bases are shared with TRBD1. The V gene end was trimmed by 5 bases and the J gene end by 0 bases; junction bases not matched to a gene: 12. CDR3 length: 17 residues. The V gene's germline CDR1 is KGHSH and CDR2 LQKENI. CDR3 nucleotides: TGTGCCAGCTCATCTTACGCCGACAGGGTCGCTAACTATGGCTACACCTTC. Protein: CASSSYADRVANYGYTF.

The rearrangement uses TRBV4-1 and TRBJ1-2; no clear D gene. Trimming stripped 0 bases from V and 5 bases from J, with 7 bases between. The V gene's germline CDR1 is MGHRA and CDR2 YSYEKL. The length of the CDR3 is 13 residues. The CDR3 DNA sequence: TGCGCCAGCAGCCAAGATACCAGTTATGGCTACACCTTC. This sequence encodes CASSQDTSYGYTF.

The count of this clone is one. The chain couples TRBV28 to TRBJ1-5, with 7 positions matching TRBD1. CDR3 length: 15 amino acids. Germline trimming cut 1 base from V and 4 bases from J; bases unmatched to any gene: 4. Germline V lookup: CDR1 MDHEN, CDR2 SYDVKM. The CDR3: CASSLSGQLNQPQHF. CDR3 sequence (DNA): TGTGCCAGCAGTTTATCGGGACAGCTAAATCAGCCCCAGCATTTT.

On this clone: Other DNA sequences in this sample translate to the same CDR3. Here the CDR3 reads CASSLGGGYNEQFF. CDR3 bases: TGCGCCAGCAGCTTGGGTGGCGGGTACAATGAGCAGTTCTTC. The genes are TRBV5-1 and TRBJ2-1, with D maybe TRBD2 (5 bases). The CDR3 sequence is 14 residues long. The germline gives CDR1 SGHRS, CDR2 YFSETQ. Trimming shortened V by 0 bases and J by 4 bases, and 8 bases separated the two germline ends.

The rearrangement uses TRBV9 and TRBJ1-2; the D is unclear. Trimming removed 0 bases from V and 8 bases from J, with 8 bases in between. The CDR3 has 12 amino acids. The germline V gene encodes CDR1 SGDLS and CDR2 YYNGEE. The CDR3 is CASSVAWGGYTF. Here the CDR3 DNA reads TGTGCCAGCAGCGTAGCTTGGGGAGGCTACACCTTC.

The V and J genes are TRBV28 and TRBJ2-7, with 8 positions matching TRBD2. In germline, CDR1 is MDHEN, CDR2 SYDVKM. This CDR3 is built from 13 residues. V lost 9 bases to trimming and J lost 0 bases; unmatched junction nucleotides: 4. The CDR3 is CASQSGSSYEQYF. For the CDR3, the DNA is TGTGCCAGTCAAAGCGGGAGCTCCTACGAGCAGTACTTC.

The chain is built from TRBV11-2 and TRBJ2-5, with D hard to call. This CDR3 region has 14 residues. The germline V and J ends were trimmed by 3 bases and 5 bases, with 13 bases remaining between them. Germline CDR1 reads SGHAT; CDR2 reads FQNNGV. For the CDR3, the DNA is TGTGCCAGCAGCTTGGACGGCAGGCGCGAGACCCAGTACTTC. Amino acid sequence: CASSLDGRRETQYF. Full variable domain (missing parts from reference TRBV11-2 and TRBJ2-5): EAGVAQSPRYKIIEKRQSVAFWCNPISGHATLYWYQQILGQGPKLLIQFQNNGVVDDSQLPKDRFSAERLKGVDSTLKIQPAKLEDSAVYLCASSLDGRRETQYFGPGTRLLVL.

V usage is TRBV11-2 and J usage is TRBJ1-1; the D gene is possibly TRBD1 (6 bases). Germline V gene lookup returns CDR1 SGHAT and CDR2 FQNNGV. The V end lost 5 bases, the J end lost 5 bases, and 18 bases lay between the germline ends. The CDR3 contains 15 residues. CDR3 loop: CASSPVRGAGTEAFF. CDR3 DNA sequence: TGTGCCAGCAGCCCAGTACGGGGGGCTGGAACTGAAGCTTTCTTT.

The chain uses TRBV4-1 and TRBJ2-1; 13 bases are a match to TRBD2. The V gene end was trimmed by 5 bases and the J gene end by 9 bases; junction bases not matched to a gene: 10. This CDR3 has 16 amino acids. Germline-derived CDR1 and CDR2 are MGHRA and YSYEKL. The CDR3 region is CASSVRTSGGAGEQFF. The CDR3 bases are TGCGCCAGCAGCGTGCGAACTAGCGGGGGGGCCGGTGAGCAGTTCTTC.

This clone was observed a handful of times. The V gene is TRBV4-2, the J gene TRBJ2-1; D may be TRBD1 or TRBD2 (5 bases each). This CDR3 region has 14 residues. V was shortened by 1 base and J by 7 bases, with 11 bases between the two germline ends. In germline, CDR1 is LGHNA, CDR2 YNFKEQ. The CDR3 here is CASSQARGVNEQFF. In DNA, the CDR3 is TGTGCCAGCAGCCAAGCTAGGGGAGTTAATGAGCAGTTCTTC.

This chain uses TRBV7-9 with TRBJ2-5, with 9 bases that match TRBD2. This CDR3 has 17 amino acids. V trimming: 10 bases; J trimming: 4 bases; junction bases outside the gene matches: 19. Germline CDR1 and CDR2: SEHNR and FQNEAQ (reference sequence). CDR3 sequence reads: CAITKMAGTSFRETQYF. CDR3 nucleotide sequence: TGTGCCATCACGAAAATGGCCGGGACTAGCTTTCGAGAGACCCAGTACTTC. Drawing the rest from reference TRBV7-9 and TRBJ2-5, the complete variable domain is DTGVSQNPRHKITKRGQNVTFRCDPISEHNRLYWYRQTLGQGPEFLTYFQNEAQLEKSRLLSDRFSAERPKGSFSTLEIQRTEQGDSAMYLCAITKMAGTSFRETQYFGPGTRLLVL.

The rearrangement links TRBV19 to TRBJ2-5, with 9 bases identical to TRBD2. The J call may be incorrect, as the DNA end agrees better with TRBJ2-7. CDR3 length: 14 amino acids. Germline values: CDR1 LNHDA, CDR2 SQIVND (reference sequence). In nucleotides, the CDR3 is TGTGCCAGTAGTATAGTTAGCGGGAGCTACGAGCAGTACTTC. Translated: CASSIVSGSYEQYF.

The V gene is TRBV15, the J gene TRBJ2-3, with D unclear. V was cut by 0 bases and J by 0 bases, with 7 bases left in between. Germline V gene sequence: CDR1 LNHNV, CDR2 YYDKDF (reference sequence). The CDR3 runs to 15 residues. CDR3 in amino acids: CATSRDRASTDTQYF. The DNA of the CDR3 is TGTGCCACCAGCAGAGACCGAGCTAGCACAGATACGCAGTATTTT. The complete variable domain, with remaining parts taken from reference TRBV15 and TRBJ2-3, reads DAMVIQNPRYQVTQFGKPVTLSCSQTLNHNVMYWYQQKSSQAPKLLFHYYDKDFNNEADTPDNFQSRRPNTSFCFLDIRSPGLGDTAMYLCATSRDRASTDTQYFGPGTRLTVL.

With regard to this clone: The same CDR3 can be traced to other DNA sequences in this sample. The chain employs TRBV19 and TRBJ2-1; no clear D gene. This CDR3 has 11 amino acids. Germline lookup yields CDR1 LNHDA and CDR2 SQIVND (reference sequence). Trimming removed 8 bases from V and 7 bases from J, with 9 bases in between. CDR3 nucleotides: TGTGCCAGTTATGGCTTGAATGAGCAGTTCTTC. Protein sequence: CASYGLNEQFF.

The chain is built from TRBV2 and TRBJ1-4; D is undetermined. Trimming cost V 7 bases and J 8 bases, with 17 bases left between them. The CDR3 contains 14 residues. Germline CDR1 is SNHLY and CDR2 is FYNNEI. Written as DNA, the CDR3 is TGTGCCAGCAACCGGAACGATTTAATAGAAAAACTGTTTTTT. Translation gives CASNRNDLIEKLFF.

V gene TRBV2 combines with J gene TRBJ2-3; perhaps TRBD2 as D (5 bases). The CDR3 has 13 amino acids. V gave up 6 bases and J gave up 2 bases, with 9 bases separating them. Germline CDR1 SNHLY, CDR2 FYNNEI. DNA of the CDR3: TGTGCCAGCAGATTGACTACCACAGATACGCAGTATTTT. Its translation is CASRLTTTDTQYF.

CDR3 sequence reads: CASSQDWGRGSGKLFF. In DNA, the CDR3 is TGCGCCAGCAGCCAAGATTGGGGACGGGGGAGTGGAAAACTGTTTTTT. The chain carries TRBV4-1 and TRBJ1-4, with D possibly matching TRBD1 (5 bases). Germline CDR1 is MGHRA and CDR2 is YSYEKL. The CDR3 sequence is 16 residues long. Trimming took 0 bases from V and 10 from J, leaving 18 bases between them.

CDR3 bases: TGTGCCAGCAGCGCCGATAAGGCGGCGCCCGGGGAGCTGTTTTTT. Translating gives CASSADKAAPGELFF. V and J are TRBV9 and TRBJ2-2, with no clear D. V lost 3 bases and J lost 6, with 15 bases in between. The germline gives CDR1 SGDLS, CDR2 YYNGEE. There are 15 residues in the CDR3. The whole variable domain, filled in from reference TRBV9 and TRBJ2-2, reads DSGVTQTPKHLITATGQRVTLRCSPRSGDLSVYWYQQSLDQGLQFLIQYYNGEERAKGNILERFSAQQFPDLHSELNLSSLELGDSALYFCASSADKAAPGELFFGEGSRLTVL.

This clone was seen just once. The rearrangement uses TRBV19 and TRBJ1-2; D call uncertain. V was cut by 7 bases and J by 8 bases, with 23 bases left in between. CDR1 is LNHDA and CDR2 is SQIVND in the germline V gene (reference sequence). This CDR3 comprises 15 residues. CDR3 coding DNA: TGTGCCAGTAAGAGGCAGGACTCCACCTTAATCGGCTACACCTTC. Protein product: CASKRQDSTLIGYTF.

This chain joins TRBV6-5 and TRBJ1-1; D unresolved. Looked up from germline, CDR1 is MNHEY and CDR2 is SVGAGI. The CDR3 spans 15 residues. V dropped 6 bases and J dropped 0 bases, with 14 bases sitting between them. Written as DNA, the CDR3 is TGTGCCAGCAGACTCCAGACTACCATGAACACTGAAGCTTTCTTT. This translates into CASRLQTTMNTEAFF.